At least ten counts were recorded for the clone carrying this T cell receptor beta chain. Its specificity is not known. The sample comes from a study of T cells in Graves' hyperthyroidism and ophthalmopathy. Regarding the study as a whole: Model output signaled ophthalmopathy a median around 6.9 months ahead of onset. Ophthalmopathy was separated from stable hyperthyroidism by a 13 V-J model.

RNA transcripts were the template for amplifying TCR beta CDR3 regions. A set of HTBI primers served as the primers for a first-round RT-PCR of the TCR CDR3. TCRdb reprocessed the multiplex PCR reads via MiXCR and lists one record per CDR3 protein. The table has about 380,000 distinct CDR3 sequences, roughly 13% seen once; the top ten hold 20% to 25%. The germline V gene has CDR1 LGHDT and CDR2 YNNKEL (reference sequence). Between the trimmed V and J ends, which lost 3 bases and 0 bases, there was a span of 8 bases. This CDR3 has 14 amino acids. The V gene is TRBV3-1, the J gene TRBJ1-1; D is ambiguous. Specimen: blood. The clonotype was recovered from a man younger than 40 with Graves' hyperthyroidism that later progressed to Graves' ophthalmopathy. CDR3 nucleotides: TGTGCCAGCAGCCATAAGCGGGTGAACACTGAAGCTTTCTTT. This sequence encodes CASSHKRVNTEAFF. The complete variable domain, with remaining parts taken from reference TRBV3-1 and TRBJ1-1, reads DTAVSQTPKYLVTQMGNDKSIKCEQNLGHDTMYWYKQDSKKFLKIMFSYNNKELIINETVPNRFSPKSPDKAHLNLHINSLELGDSAVYFCASSHKRVNTEAFFGQGTRLTVV.